The next 22 T cell receptor beta chains were all read from a single sample in a study of radiation and T cells in renal cell carcinoma. Sequencing was performed with immunoSEQ multiplex PCR; in TCRdb, only in-frame clones are kept and a portion is missing. This sample has approximately 100,000 clones, with 70% to 90% found just once. As to time point: baseline pretreatment blood. Treatment defined: 15 Gy SBRT to primary tumor, nephrectomy 4 weeks later. Source: blood, taken from a patient whose treatment included radiotherapy and nephrectomy. These receptors all stem from a man between 50 and 59 years old with renal cell carcinoma.

The genes are TRBV2 and TRBJ1-2; D might be TRBD1 (5 bases). CDR3 size: 16 residues. Per germline, CDR1 SNHLY and CDR2 FYNNEI. V was pared by 3 bases and J by 0 bases, with 14 bases between. CDR3 DNA: TGTGCCAGCAGTGAGGGACCAAACCCAGCTAACTATGGCTACACCTTC. It codes for CASSEGPNPANYGYTF.

The chain has TRBV5-1 and TRBJ2-1; 9 bases agree with TRBD1. The CDR3 totals 16 residues. The J segment lost 0 bases and the V segment lost 0 bases, leaving 1 base of the junction unmatched. Germline V lookup: CDR1 SGHRS, CDR2 YFSETQ. The CDR3 nucleotides read TGCGCCAGCAGCTTGGGACAGGGGGTCTCCTACAATGAGCAGTTCTTC. This translates into CASSLGQGVSYNEQFF.

V gene TRBV14 combines with J gene TRBJ1-2, with a possible D match to TRBD1 (6 bases). Germline V gene sequence: CDR1 SGHDN, CDR2 FVKESK. The CDR3 is 14 residues long. Trimming shortened V by 4 bases and J by 7 bases, and 16 bases separated the two germline ends. CDR3 amino acids: CASSRLQGFGGYTF. DNA of the CDR3: TGTGCCAGCAGCCGCCTACAGGGATTTGGTGGCTACACCTTC.

The chain has TRBV30 and TRBJ2-7, with 8 bases identical to TRBD2. Germline values: CDR1 GTSNPN, CDR2 SVGIG (reference sequence). The CDR3 has 17 amino acids. Trimming took 0 bases from V and 6 from J; bases not matched to a gene: 16. The CDR3 loop is CAWSVPRIAGRSPEQYF. DNA of the CDR3: TGTGCCTGGAGTGTCCCTAGGATAGCGGGAAGGTCGCCCGAGCAGTACTTC.

This rearrangement joins TRBV7-9 to TRBJ2-3; no firm D call. The CDR3 consists of 12 residues. Per germline, CDR1 SEHNR and CDR2 FQNEAQ (reference sequence). V was clipped by 2 bases and J by 6 bases, with 6 bases between them. The CDR3 region has the DNA TGTGCCAGCAGCTTAAGATGGGATACGCAGTATTTT. The encoded protein is CASSLRWDTQYF.

This chain uses TRBV14 with TRBJ2-1; tentatively, D is TRBD2 (5 bases). The germline V and J ends were trimmed by 0 bases and 4 bases, with 7 bases remaining between them. CDR3 length: 14 amino acids. CDR1 SGHDN and CDR2 FVKESK come from the germline V gene. The CDR3: CASSQDRGYNEQFF. CDR3 DNA: TGTGCCAGCAGCCAAGATCGGGGATACAATGAGCAGTTCTTC. Full variable domain (remainder filled in from reference TRBV14 and TRBJ2-1): EAGVTQFPSHSVIEKGQTVTLRCDPISGHDNLYWYRRVMGKEIKFLLHFVKESKQDESGMPNNRFLAERTGGTYSTLKVQPAELEDSGVYFCASSQDRGYNEQFFGPGTRLTVL.

In nucleotides, the CDR3 is TGTGCCAGCAGCTTGTGGGCAGAAACAACTAATGAAAAACTGTTTTTT. As protein: CASSLWAETTNEKLFF. The chain employs TRBV5-4 and TRBJ1-4; D is undetermined. The CDR3 contains 16 residues. The germline V gene has CDR1 SGHNT and CDR2 YYREEE (reference sequence). V shed 1 base and J shed 0 bases, with 10 bases lying between them.

The V and J genes are TRBV5-1 and TRBJ2-1, with TRBD2 as a possible D gene (6 bases). Trimming took off 4 bases at V and 9 bases at J, with 17 bases between the two ends. The germline CDR1 and CDR2 sequences are SGHRS and YFSETQ. CDR3 length: 14 residues. DNA for the CDR3: TGCGCCAGCAGCGGCGGGGCTGCCCAGGGTGAGCAGTTCTTC. It codes for CASSGGAAQGEQFF.

This sequence joins TRBV13 and TRBJ2-7; a weak D match, TRBD1 (5 bases). This CDR3 comprises 14 residues. V was trimmed by 2 bases and J by 8 bases, leaving 16 bases between them. Germline V gene sequence: CDR1 PRHDT, CDR2 FYEKMQ (reference sequence). Written as DNA, the CDR3 is TGTGCCAGCAGCTTACAGGGCCCCTCGAGGCAGCAGTACTTC. Its translation is CASSLQGPSRQQYF. Looking up the rest from reference TRBV13 and TRBJ2-7 gives the full variable domain: AAGVIQSPRHLIKEKRETATLKCYPIPRHDTVYWYQQGPGQDPQFLISFYEKMQSDKGSIPDRFSAQQFSDYHSELNMSSLELGDSALYFCASSLQGPSRQQYFGPGTRLTVT.

The chain couples TRBV5-1 to TRBJ1-1; 7 bases map to TRBD1. CDR3 length: 14 amino acids. V dropped 2 bases and J dropped 1; count of bases not matched to a gene: 2. Germline CDR1 and CDR2: SGHRS and YFSETQ. The CDR3 nucleotides read TGCGCCAGCAGCTTTGACAGGGCGAACACTGAAGCTTTCTTT. Translation gives CASSFDRANTEAFF.

The V call is TRBV4-1, the J call TRBJ1-5; maybe TRBD1 (5 bases). V was clipped by 1 base and J by 6 bases, with 10 bases between them. In germline, CDR1 is MGHRA, CDR2 YSYEKL. The CDR3 runs to 14 residues. CDR3 amino acids: CASSQASGGQPQHF. CDR3 coding DNA: TGCGCCAGCAGCCAAGCTAGTGGGGGTCAGCCCCAGCATTTT.

The chain employs TRBV11-2 and TRBJ2-5; 13 bases map to TRBD2. Germline CDR1 is SGHAT and CDR2 is FQNNGV. Trimming took 8 bases from V and 6 from J; bases not matched to a gene: 9. The length of the CDR3 is 15 residues. The CDR3 coding sequence is TGTGCCAGCGGACTAGCGGGGGTCTGGAGGAAGACCCAGTACTTC. Encoded protein: CASGLAGVWRKTQYF.

The chain carries TRBV2 and TRBJ2-4, with TRBD1 matching 10 bases. Trimming took 4 bases from V and 8 from J; bases not matched to a gene: 5. Per germline, CDR1 SNHLY and CDR2 FYNNEI. The CDR3 is 14 amino acids. In nucleotides, the CDR3 is TGTGCCAGCAGTGGACAGGGGGCGAGCGACATTCAGTACTTC. It specifies CASSGQGASDIQYF. The entire variable domain, with the rest obtained from reference TRBV2 and TRBJ2-4, is as follows: EPEVTQTPSHQVTQMGQEVILRCVPISNHLYFYWYRQILGQKVEFLVSFYNNEISEKSEIFDDQFSVERPDGSNFTLKIRSTKLEDSAMYFCASSGQGASDIQYFGAGTRLSVL.

This clone was recorded a few times. The rearrangement joins TRBV6-5 to TRBJ1-2, with D possibly matching TRBD1 (5 bases). This CDR3 contains 14 residues. Germline V gene sequence: CDR1 MNHEY, CDR2 SVGAGI. Trimming pared 2 bases from V and 5 bases from J, leaving 12 bases between. CDR3 protein: CASSYMRGTYGYTF. The CDR3 coding sequence is TGTGCCAGCAGTTACATGAGGGGAACTTATGGCTACACCTTC.

The chain carries TRBV4-2 and TRBJ1-5; 9 bases align to TRBD1. CDR1 and CDR2 (germline): LGHNA, YNFKEQ. This CDR3 spans 15 amino acids. The V gene end was trimmed by 0 bases and the J gene end by 7 bases; junction bases not matched to a gene: 4. The CDR3 region has the DNA TGTGCCAGCAGCCAAGAGGGACAGGGAGAACAGCCCCAGCATTTT. Translating it yields CASSQEGQGEQPQHF.

This clone was counted a few times. The V and J genes are TRBV30 and TRBJ2-2; D is undetermined. The germline V and J ends were trimmed by 5 bases and 4 bases, with 8 bases remaining between them. Germline V gene data show CDR1 as GTSNPN and CDR2 as SVGIG (reference sequence). The CDR3 is 12 amino acids. The CDR3 protein is CAWGVFTGELFF. CDR3 DNA: TGTGCCTGGGGGGTCTTCACCGGGGAGCTGTTTTTT.

The rearrangement joins TRBV20-1 to TRBJ2-1; D is possibly TRBD2 (5 bases). Trimming cost V 3 bases and J 13 bases, with 13 bases left between them. CDR1 DFQATT and CDR2 SNEGSKA come from the germline V gene (reference sequence). The CDR3 runs to 11 residues. The CDR3 region has the DNA TGCAGTGCTAGGGCCCGGGAACTACAGTTCTTC. It specifies CSARARELQFF.

The genes are TRBV2 and TRBJ2-7; D not certain. CDR1 and CDR2 (germline): SNHLY, FYNNEI. The V gene lost 2 bases and the J gene lost 3 bases, with 11 bases spanning the gap. CDR3 length: 14 residues. CDR3 amino acids: CASSEYRRYYEQYF. The CDR3 region has the DNA TGTGCCAGCAGTGAATATCGACGGTACTACGAGCAGTACTTC.

Regarding this clone: This sample also contains other DNA sequences that code for the same CDR3. The chain recombines TRBV7-2 with TRBJ2-1; D perhaps matches TRBD2 (5 bases). The CDR3 runs 15 residues. Germline CDR1 reads SGHTA; CDR2 reads FQGNSA. V lost 0 bases and J 0 bases, leaving 6 bases between the germline ends. The CDR3 loop is CASSLAGSSYNEQFF. Here the CDR3 DNA reads TGTGCCAGCAGCTTAGCAGGGAGCTCCTACAATGAGCAGTTCTTC.

The chain is built from TRBV19 and TRBJ1-2, with a weak D call TRBD1 (6 bases). Germline loops: CDR1 LNHDA, CDR2 SQIVND (reference sequence). CDR3 size: 19 residues. V shed 7 bases and J shed 3 bases, with 30 bases lying between them. The chain's CDR3 is CASTVSVGGDPAYDYGYTF. The CDR3 DNA sequence: TGTGCCAGTACTGTTAGCGTCGGGGGCGATCCAGCTTATGACTATGGCTACACCTTC.

V gene TRBV10-3 combines with J gene TRBJ1-2, with D possibly TRBD1 on 6 matching bases. Trimming left V 6 bases short and J 3 bases short, with 14 bases between. Germline CDR1 ENHRY, CDR2 SYGVKD. The CDR3 is 14 amino acids. This CDR3 is CAIRIMGADYGYTF. In DNA, the CDR3 is TGTGCCATCAGAATCATGGGGGCGGACTATGGCTACACCTTC.

The chain is built from TRBV19 and TRBJ2-6; 10 bases match TRBD1. Germline CDR1 and CDR2: LNHDA and SQIVND (reference sequence). J was trimmed by 4 bases and V by 5 bases; bases with no gene match: 8. This CDR3 has 17 amino acids. The CDR3 is CASSLQRQGAGANVLTF. In nucleotides, the CDR3 is TGTGCCAGTAGTTTACAACGACAGGGGGCAGGGGCCAACGTCCTGACTTTC. The full variable domain, completed using reference TRBV19 and TRBJ2-6, is DGGITQSPKYLFRKEGQNVTLSCEQNLNHDAMYWYRQDPGQGLRLIYYSQIVNDFQKGDIAEGYSVSREKKESFPLTVTSAQKNPTAFYLCASSLQRQGAGANVLTFGAGSRLTVL.